Listed here is a single T cell receptor beta chain. As yet, its antigen is unknown. This entry is derived from a study of T cell responses to AZD1222 COVID-19 vaccine. V gave up 6 bases and J gave up 5 bases; unmatched junction bases: 3. Germline CDR1 is SQVTM and CDR2 is ANQGSEA. The CDR3 totals 11 residues. Repertoires were generated with immunoSEQ multiplex PCR, while TCRdb's copy carries only in-frame clones and drops some. The sample consists of approximately 89,000 clones, around nine tenths of them appearing once. The study's findings and limits: Donor demographics were predominantly white British with a female majority; clonal diversity may be underestimated. Of spike-specific TCRs, nearly half reportedly target regions left unmutated in variants.

The rearrangement uses TRBV29-1 and TRBJ2-5; TRBD1 agrees at 7 bases. This sequence originates from an adult in good health. The material was peripheral blood, obtained on day 0 of MenACWY control vaccination. CDR3 protein: CSVGTVETQYF. As DNA, the CDR3 is TGCAGCGTAGGGACAGTGGAGACCCAGTACTTC. Full variable domain (remainder filled in from reference TRBV29-1 and TRBJ2-5): SAVISQKPSRDICQRGTSLTIQCQVDSQVTMMFWYRQQPGQSLTLIATANQGSEATYESGFVIDKFPISRPNLTFSTLTVSNMSPEDSSIYLCSVGTVETQYFGPGTRLLVL.